Below, 14 T cell receptor beta chains from the same sample are listed, as sequenced in a study of blood T cell repertoires in COVID-19. TCRdb's table, derived via immunoSEQ multiplex PCR, lists solely in-frame clones and lacks some. Among over 150,000 clones listed, 70% to 90% were seen once. Source material: peripheral blood. These receptor sequences come from an elderly woman with COVID-19, enrolled during active disease.

The V call is TRBV10-3, the J call TRBJ2-7; 9 bases match TRBD2. The junction had 4 bases not matched to a gene; V was cut back by 10 bases and J by 0 bases. Germline loops: CDR1 ENHRY, CDR2 SYGVKD. CDR3 length equals 13 residues. The DNA of the CDR3 is TGTGCCAGCCGGACTAGCGTCTCCTACGAGCAGTACTTC. This translates into CASRTSVSYEQYF.

The chain has TRBV15 and TRBJ2-5; 7 bases are shared with TRBD1. Germline V CDR1 and CDR2: LNHNV, YYDKDF (reference sequence). V was pared by 3 bases and J by 4 bases, with 11 bases of the junction left unmatched. This CDR3 comprises 16 residues. Written as DNA, the CDR3 is TGTGCCACCAGCAGGGAAGGACAGGTTTGGACAGAGACCCAGTACTTC. Protein product: CATSREGQVWTETQYF. Drawing the rest from reference TRBV15 and TRBJ2-5, the complete variable domain is DAMVIQNPRYQVTQFGKPVTLSCSQTLNHNVMYWYQQKSSQAPKLLFHYYDKDFNNEADTPDNFQSRRPNTSFCFLDIRSPGLGDTAMYLCATSREGQVWTETQYFGPGTRLLVL.

The V call is TRBV2, the J call TRBJ2-3, with TRBD2 matching over 7 bases. The ends lost 8 bases at V and 2 bases at J; junction bases unmatched: 7. This CDR3 region has 14 residues. Germline V gives CDR1 SNHLY, CDR2 FYNNEI. Written as DNA, the CDR3 is TGTGCCAGCCAGGCGGGAGCGGTCACAGATACGCAGTATTTT. This gives the protein CASQAGAVTDTQYF.

The chain joins TRBV12-3 or TRBV12-4 to TRBJ1-5; the D gene is possibly TRBD1 (5 bases). V was clipped by 6 bases and J by 6 bases, with 12 bases between them. This CDR3 is built from 13 residues. CDR3 region: CASSRRDRQPQHF. CDR3 in DNA: TGTGCCAGCAGCCGCAGGGATCGTCAGCCCCAGCATTTT.

The chain recombines TRBV2 with TRBJ2-2; D not certain. Deletions cut 4 bases from V and 2 bases from J, with 5 bases between. CDR1 SNHLY and CDR2 FYNNEI come from the germline V gene. The CDR3 runs 13 residues. The CDR3: CASSVQNTGELFF. The DNA of the CDR3 is TGTGCCAGCAGTGTACAAAACACCGGGGAGCTGTTTTTT.

This clone was seen more than once but under ten times. The chain carries TRBV28 and TRBJ1-2; 7 nucleotides line up with TRBD1. V lost 2 bases, J lost 8 bases, and 5 bases stayed unmatched. This CDR3 has 13 amino acids. Germline-derived CDR1 and CDR2 are MDHEN and SYDVKM. The CDR3 region is CASSLGQVWGYTF. The CDR3 bases are TGTGCCAGCAGTTTAGGACAGGTGTGGGGCTACACCTTC.

V is TRBV10-3 and J is TRBJ1-2; 9 bases line up with TRBD1. Unmatched junction bases numbered 11, after V lost 7 bases and J lost 8 bases. The length of the CDR3 is 14 residues. The germline CDR1 and CDR2 sequences are ENHRY and SYGVKD. The DNA of the CDR3 is TGTGCCATCACCACTTTACAGGGGGCAGGGGGCTACACCTTC. Protein product: CAITTLQGAGGYTF.

The chain employs TRBV5-1 and TRBJ2-1; 9 bases are shared with TRBD2. Germline values: CDR1 SGHRS, CDR2 YFSETQ. J lost 4 bases, V lost 4 bases, and 6 bases had no gene match. The CDR3 has 15 amino acids. The CDR3 region has the DNA TGCGCCAGCAGCATGCCTCTAGCGGGGTACAATGAGCAGTTCTTC. This codes for CASSMPLAGYNEQFF. Using reference TRBV5-1 and TRBJ2-1 for the parts outside the CDR3, the full variable domain is KAGVTQTPRYLIKTRGQQVTLSCSPISGHRSVSWYQQTPGQGLQFLFEYFSETQRNKGNFPGRFSGRQFSNSRSEMNVSTLELGDSALYLCASSMPLAGYNEQFFGPGTRLTVL.

V and J are TRBV7-3 and TRBJ2-2, with a weak D call TRBD1 (6 bases). The CDR3 totals 16 residues. V lost 2 bases to trimming and J lost 3 bases, with 13 bases between them. The germline CDR1 and CDR2 sequences are SGHTA and FQGTGA. Here the CDR3 reads CASSLVPGQHTGELFF. In DNA form, the CDR3 reads TGTGCCAGCAGCTTAGTGCCCGGACAGCACACCGGGGAGCTGTTTTTT.

The chain carries TRBV5-4 and TRBJ2-5; D is unclear. Germline V gives CDR1 SGHNT, CDR2 YYREEE (reference sequence). CDR3 length equals 13 residues. V was shortened by 5 bases and J by 5 bases, with 13 bases between the two germline ends. This CDR3 is CASRRTELETQYF. In DNA form, the CDR3 reads TGTGCCAGCAGACGCACAGAGTTGGAGACCCAGTACTTC.

The chain couples TRBV7-9 to TRBJ2-1; D is perhaps TRBD1 (6 bases). V lost 5 bases to trimming and J lost 0 bases, with 14 bases between them. Germline loops: CDR1 SEHNR, CDR2 FQNEAQ (reference sequence). The CDR3 totals 16 residues. The CDR3 DNA reads TGTGCCAGCAGCCCCGTCCAAGGGGGCTCCTACAATGAGCAGTTCTTC. Protein: CASSPVQGGSYNEQFF.

Only one count was recorded for this clone. This chain connects TRBV27 to TRBJ2-5, with 9 bases fitting TRBD2. J gave up 5 bases and V 2 bases, and 15 bases lay outside the gene matches. CDR1 is MNHEY, CDR2 SMNVEV, per germline (reference sequence). The CDR3 contains 18 residues. The CDR3 is CASSLPQGGTSIVETQYF. The CDR3 region has the DNA TGTGCCAGCAGTTTACCCCAAGGCGGGACTAGCATTGTCGAGACCCAGTACTTC.

The chain combines TRBV5-6 with TRBJ2-7, with 10 nucleotides matching TRBD1. Germline CDR1 reads SGHDT; CDR2 reads YYEEEE. CDR3 length equals 16 residues. V trimming: 5 bases; J trimming: 4 bases; junction bases outside the gene matches: 12. CDR3 residues: CASSSRSGTGVYEQYF. CDR3 nucleotides: TGTGCCAGCAGTTCTCGCTCCGGGACAGGGGTGTACGAGCAGTACTTC.

The chain is built from TRBV2 and TRBJ2-7; D might be TRBD2 (6 bases). The CDR3 has 16 amino acids. The V gene lost 6 bases and the J gene lost 2 bases, with 20 bases spanning the gap. Germline CDR1 is SNHLY and CDR2 is FYNNEI. Here the CDR3 DNA reads TGTGCCAGCAGGCACCCATCTTGGCGGGGAACCTACGAGCAGTACTTC. Translating gives CASRHPSWRGTYEQYF.